The text below deals with one T cell receptor beta chain. The germline V gene has CDR1 MDHEN and CDR2 SYDVKM. The CDR3 is 14 residues long. Trimming at V came to 5 bases and at J to 7 bases, leaving 10 bases not matched to a gene. This record comes from a study of shared clonotypes between healthy human individuals. Genomic DNA of each subset was evenly split across several immunoSEQ plates. Data came from immunoSEQ multiplex PCR; TCRdb stores just in-frame clones and leaves some out. The sample has about 600,000 clones, around 97% seen once. The receptor comes from a woman in her twenties or thirties in good health. The chain recombines TRBV28 with TRBJ2-5; 7 bases fit TRBD1. The sample taken for sequencing was naive CD4+ T cells sorted from blood. Regarding subset: CD45RA+ positively selected. As DNA, the CDR3 is TGTGCCAGCAGTGCCGGGACAGTCGTCCGGACCCAGTACTTC. This gives the protein CASSAGTVVRTQYF.